This TCR beta chain stems from a study of OX40 agonist ivuxolimab in advanced cancers. Study overall: Age averaged about 60 years (range roughly 23 to 79), and 82.7% were male.

This clone was seen a single time. This CDR3 contains 15 residues. Unmatched junction bases numbered 11, after V lost 6 bases and J lost 4 bases. Looked up from germline, CDR1 is SNHLY and CDR2 is FYNNEI. Sequenced by immunoSEQ multiplex PCR; TCRdb stores in-frame clones only, minus some. The sample records roughly 67,000 clones, 70% to 85% being singletons. This TCR derives from an adult with an advanced solid tumor such as melanoma, head and neck, liver or kidney cancer. The input for sequencing was CD4+ or CD8+ T cells sorted from blood, taken in a trial of the OX40 agonist ivuxolimab. The gene calls are TRBV2 and TRBJ2-5, with 7 bases fitting TRBD1. The CDR3 sequence is CASSPRSPGGETQYF. The CDR3 DNA reads TGTGCCAGCAGCCCTCGGTCGCCAGGGGGAGAGACCCAGTACTTC.